A selection of T cell receptor beta chains follows, all from one sample in a study of human T cells and chemical hapten exposure. TCRdb reprocessed the RACE reads with MiXCR, giving one entry per CDR3 protein. The sample includes approximately 85,000 distinct CDR3 sequences, roughly a tenth of them seen just once. The specimen was whole blood, collected in connection with sensitization to the hapten diphenylcyclopropenone (DPC). The receptors come from a woman aged 25-40 years with alopecia areata. Some clones in this sample may be carry-over from other donors' samples. Each CDR3 is given with its conserved first and last residue. The order of the fields is J gene, V gene, D gene, CDR3 protein. The D gene is left open where the match is weak.

J: TRBJ2-1
V: TRBV12-3/TRBV12-4
D: TRBD2
CDR3: CASTTGTTISNEQFF

J: TRBJ2-3
V: TRBV5-1
D: NA
CDR3: CASSLEGTQDTQYF

J: TRBJ2-5
V: TRBV2
D: NA
CDR3: CASRVEMAETQYF

J: TRBJ2-1
V: TRBV11-2
D: TRBD2
CDR3: CASSSGTSEYNEQFF

J: TRBJ2-1
V: TRBV9
D: NA
CDR3: CASSVAPQGSEQFF

J: TRBJ2-2
V: TRBV29-1
D: NA
CDR3: CSVVRNTGELFF

J: TRBJ2-3
V: TRBV29-1
D: TRBD2
CDR3: CSVVSFSGAADTQYF

J: TRBJ2-5
V: TRBV4-3
D: NA
CDR3: CASSQKAAQETQYF

J: TRBJ2-1
V: TRBV11-2
D: TRBD2
CDR3: CASSAGLVQIRDEQFF

J: TRBJ2-7
V: TRBV10-3
D: NA
CDR3: CAISSSSYEQYF

J: TRBJ1-1
V: TRBV29-1
D: NA
CDR3: CSAGQLGGAFF

J: TRBJ2-7
V: TRBV19
D: TRBD1
CDR3: CASSLPGTGSHEQYF

J: TRBJ1-6
V: TRBV2
D: NA
CDR3: CASSEGRAGKSNSPLHF

J: TRBJ2-1
V: TRBV18
D: TRBD1
CDR3: CASSLAGTAPSYNEQFF

J: TRBJ2-5
V: TRBV7-2
D: NA
CDR3: CASSPPQGWETQYF

J: TRBJ1-5
V: TRBV6-2/TRBV6-3
D: NA
CDR3: CASSSGNSNQPQHF

J: TRBJ1-5
V: TRBV2
D: NA
CDR3: CASSEPNQPQHF

J: TRBJ2-1
V: TRBV5-1
D: NA
CDR3: CASSLRRGDEQFF

J: TRBJ1-1
V: TRBV29-1
D: NA
CDR3: CSFEAGANTEAFF

J: TRBJ1-4
V: TRBV19
D: NA
CDR3: CASTDTGTLGNEKLFF

J: TRBJ1-2
V: TRBV12-3/TRBV12-4
D: NA
CDR3: CASSFKGRVYGYTF

J: TRBJ1-6
V: TRBV11-1
D: NA
CDR3: CASSPVNNSPLHF

J: TRBJ2-3
V: TRBV4-1
D: TRBD1
CDR3: CASSQGGLTGADTQYF

J: TRBJ2-4
V: TRBV11-1
D: TRBD1
CDR3: CASGPRTGENIQYF

J: TRBJ2-5
V: TRBV29-1
D: NA
CDR3: CSVEEQLEETQYF

J: TRBJ2-3
V: TRBV9
D: TRBD2
CDR3: CASSVLAASTDTQYF

J: TRBJ2-1
V: TRBV29-1
D: NA
CDR3: CSVLGDASYNEQFF

J: TRBJ1-5
V: TRBV18
D: NA
CDR3: CASSPQGSNQPQHF

J: TRBJ2-5
V: TRBV18
D: NA
CDR3: CASSPRGQGGETQYF

J: TRBJ1-5
V: TRBV5-5
D: NA
CDR3: CASSLEGREDQPQHF

J: TRBJ2-1
V: TRBV7-2
D: TRBD2
CDR3: CASSRGLAQEQFF

J: TRBJ2-2
V: TRBV29-1
D: NA
CDR3: CSVTAAGELFF

J: TRBJ1-2
V: TRBV7-2
D: TRBD1
CDR3: CASSPFSGQGASGYTF

J: TRBJ1-2
V: TRBV12-3/TRBV12-4
D: NA
CDR3: CASSFEQGGYGYTF

J: TRBJ2-1
V: TRBV11-2
D: NA
CDR3: CASSPTVLRGNEQFF

J: TRBJ2-7
V: TRBV9
D: TRBD2
CDR3: CASSVGIAGNYEQYF

J: TRBJ2-3
V: TRBV7-2
D: NA
CDR3: CASSETGASTDTQYF

J: TRBJ2-5
V: TRBV12-3/TRBV12-4
D: TRBD2
CDR3: CASSPSGRGGLETQYF

J: TRBJ2-2
V: TRBV5-1
D: TRBD2
CDR3: CASSLELAGVYTGELFF

J: TRBJ2-5
V: TRBV12-3/TRBV12-4
D: TRBD2
CDR3: CASSARPPGLAGGPWETQYF

J: TRBJ1-5
V: TRBV6-1
D: NA
CDR3: CASSGGTRSNQPQHF

J: TRBJ2-1
V: TRBV11-2
D: TRBD2
CDR3: CASSRTGTSVVNEQFF

J: TRBJ2-7
V: TRBV9
D: NA
CDR3: CASSVGEHGYEQYF

J: TRBJ2-1
V: TRBV7-3
D: NA
CDR3: CASSNRAGEQFF

J: TRBJ2-7
V: TRBV18
D: NA
CDR3: CASSHETSSRYEQYF

J: TRBJ2-2
V: TRBV29-1
D: NA
CDR3: CSGRLAGELFF

J: TRBJ1-2
V: TRBV2
D: NA
CDR3: CASGAGAGTYGYTF

J: TRBJ2-1
V: TRBV3-1
D: TRBD2
CDR3: CASSSRPLAGIYNEQFF

J: TRBJ2-7
V: TRBV29-1
D: TRBD1
CDR3: CSANGQGGQYF

J: TRBJ1-3
V: TRBV28
D: NA
CDR3: CASSQDTIYF